This passage covers 25 T cell receptor beta chains from one sample sequenced in a study of OX40 agonist ivuxolimab in advanced cancers. Data came from immunoSEQ multiplex PCR; TCRdb stores just in-frame clones and leaves some out. The profile shows 90,000 to 95,000 clones, roughly 80% of them singletons. Sequenced material: CD4+ or CD8+ T cells sorted from blood, taken in a trial of the OX40 agonist ivuxolimab. All receptors come from an adult with an advanced solid tumor such as melanoma, head and neck, liver or kidney cancer.

The chain links TRBV10-3 to TRBJ2-2, with 7 bases fitting TRBD2. Germline lookup yields CDR1 ENHRY and CDR2 SYGVKD. CDR3 size: 12 residues. The junction had 6 bases not matched to a gene; V was cut back by 10 bases and J by 7 bases. The CDR3 sequence is CASTREGGELFF. CDR3 in DNA: TGTGCCAGTACAAGGGAGGGCGGGGAGCTGTTTTTT.

This clone was counted only a few times. The rearrangement links TRBV11-3 to TRBJ1-1; no reliable D call. The CDR3 has 14 amino acids. Germline assignment: CDR1 SGHNT and CDR2 YENEEA. Trimming shortened V by 2 bases and J by 4 bases, and 11 bases separated the two germline ends. The CDR3 DNA reads as TGTGCCAGCAGCTTAACGGGTTCGGGCACTGAAGCTTTCTTT. Its protein product is CASSLTGSGTEAFF.

The V gene is TRBV7-2, the J gene TRBJ2-7, with D maybe TRBD2 (6 bases). Germline V gives CDR1 SGHTA, CDR2 FQGNSA. Trimming shortened V by 3 bases and J by 2 bases, and 11 bases separated the two germline ends. This CDR3 has 14 amino acids. The CDR3 nucleotides are TGTGCCAGCAGCTTCGGGACTGGTACCTACGAGCAGTACTTC. It codes for CASSFGTGTYEQYF.

Only one count was recorded for this clone. The CDR3 DNA is TGTGCCAGTAGTATAGATGTCGGGGTTTACAATGAGCAGTTCTTC. Residues: CASSIDVGVYNEQFF. The chain has TRBV19 and TRBJ2-1; D might be TRBD2 (5 bases). Germline CDR1 reads LNHDA; CDR2 reads SQIVND (reference sequence). This CDR3 spans 15 amino acids. V was shortened by 0 bases and J by 4 bases, with 10 bases between the two germline ends.

The V and J genes are TRBV11-2 and TRBJ1-2; D possibly corresponds to TRBD1 (5 bases). V gave up 5 bases and J gave up 3 bases, with 13 bases separating them. The CDR3 is 14 residues long. Germline CDR1 SGHAT, CDR2 FQNNGV. CDR3 sequence reads: CASSVEGTHYGYTF. The CDR3 DNA follows: TGTGCCAGCAGCGTGGAGGGGACCCACTATGGCTACACCTTC. The whole variable domain, filled in from reference TRBV11-2 and TRBJ1-2, reads EAGVAQSPRYKIIEKRQSVAFWCNPISGHATLYWYQQILGQGPKLLIQFQNNGVVDDSQLPKDRFSAERLKGVDSTLKIQPAKLEDSAVYLCASSVEGTHYGYTFGSGTRLTVV.

In its sample, this clone was seen a few times. The chain links TRBV18 to TRBJ2-3; 7 nucleotides align to TRBD1. The CDR3 has 14 residues. Germline V gene lookup returns CDR1 KGHSH and CDR2 LQKENI. V lost 3 bases and J lost 11; bases outside the gene matches: 11. CDR3 loop: CASSPPQGILGQYF. The CDR3 nucleotides are TGTGCCAGCTCACCGCCACAGGGGATTTTAGGGCAGTATTTT.

V usage is TRBV18 and J usage is TRBJ2-3; 7 bases are a match to TRBD1. Trimming cost V 3 bases and J 4 bases; bases outside gene matches: 4. Per the germline V gene, CDR1 is KGHSH and CDR2 is LQKENI. CDR3 length: 14 amino acids. CDR3 in DNA: TGTGCCAGCTCACCTAGACAGGGCGCAGATACGCAGTATTTT. Translated: CASSPRQGADTQYF.

CDR3 protein: CASSLGDRRNTEAFF. The CDR3 region has the DNA TGCGCCAGCAGCTTGGGGGACCGCCGGAACACTGAAGCTTTCTTT. The rearrangement uses TRBV5-1 and TRBJ1-1, with D perhaps TRBD1 (5 bases). V was cut by 0 bases and J by 1 base, with 10 bases left in between. CDR1 SGHRS and CDR2 YFSETQ come from the germline V gene. The CDR3 is 15 amino acids.

The sample holds a few counts of this clone. The rearrangement joins TRBV2 to TRBJ1-5; no clear D gene. The CDR3 sequence is 16 residues long. The V gene's germline CDR1 is SNHLY and CDR2 FYNNEI. Between the trimmed V and J ends, which lost 1 base and 7 bases, there was a span of 17 bases. This CDR3 is CASSEEQKMGNQPQHF. CDR3 DNA: TGTGCCAGCAGTGAAGAGCAAAAGATGGGTAACCAGCCCCAGCATTTT.

Comments on this clone: The junction differs from germline at one of its ends, possibly a read error. The chain has TRBV30 and TRBJ1-2, with TRBD1 matching over 7 bases. The CDR3 has 12 amino acids. CDR1 is GTSNPN and CDR2 is SVGIG in the germline V gene (reference sequence). The CDR3 spells CALKILQGLPRF. For the CDR3, the DNA is TGTGCCTTAAAGATACTACAGGGGCTACCACGCTTC.

V gene TRBV30 combines with J gene TRBJ1-5; D gene ambiguous. The V gene's germline CDR1 is GTSNPN and CDR2 SVGIG (reference sequence). The CDR3 is 14 residues long. V was clipped by 2 bases and J by 0 bases, with 8 bases between them. CDR3 sequence reads: CAWSIGNSNQPQHF. CDR3 DNA: TGTGCCTGGAGTATAGGAAATAGCAATCAGCCCCAGCATTTT.

This rearrangement joins TRBV6-5 to TRBJ2-6, with D possibly TRBD2 on 6 matching bases. The CDR3 is 15 residues long. Trimming left V 7 bases short and J 3 bases short, with 13 bases between. Germline V lookup: CDR1 MNHEY, CDR2 SVGAGI. CDR3 nucleotide sequence: TGTGCCAGCACCCAACGGGGAGGTGGGGCCAACGTCCTGACTTTC. Translated, it gives CASTQRGGGANVLTF.

This sequence joins TRBV5-1 and TRBJ2-3; D may be TRBD2 (6 bases). This CDR3 is 16 amino acids long. Germline CDR1 reads SGHRS; CDR2 reads YFSETQ. The V and J ends lost 0 bases and 3 bases respectively, with 14 bases between them. CDR3: CASSLEGTYRTDTQYF. The CDR3 bases are TGCGCCAGCAGCTTGGAAGGGACTTACCGAACAGATACGCAGTATTTT.

In this sample, this clone turned up a few times. This sequence joins TRBV7-6 and TRBJ1-6; 8 bases align to TRBD1. This CDR3 comprises 15 residues. The ends lost 5 bases at V and 7 bases at J; junction bases unmatched: 7. Germline CDR1 reads SGHVS; CDR2 reads FNYEAQ. Written as DNA, the CDR3 is TGTGCCAGCAGCGACCGACAGGGGCCCAATTCACCCCTCCACTTT. Translation gives CASSDRQGPNSPLHF.

There are a few counts of this clone. The chain carries TRBV7-9 and TRBJ1-5, with D unclear. The germline V gene has CDR1 SEHNR and CDR2 FQNEAQ (reference sequence). Trimming shortened V by 5 bases and J by 0 bases, and 11 bases separated the two germline ends. The CDR3 is made up of 15 amino acids. CDR3 in DNA: TGTGCCAGCAGCATCGGCTGGAATAGCAATCAGCCCCAGCATTTT. It translates to CASSIGWNSNQPQHF.

In the case of this clone: At the DNA level, this CDR3 is encoded by other sequences in the same sample as well. V usage is TRBV18 and J usage is TRBJ1-6, with TRBD1 as a possible D gene (6 bases). Germline values: CDR1 KGHSH, CDR2 LQKENI. The V end lost 3 bases, the J end lost 10 bases, and 13 bases lay between the germline ends. The CDR3 spans 14 residues. For the CDR3, the DNA is TGTGCCAGCTCACCCGCAGGGGCTGACTCACCCCTCCACTTT. It encodes CASSPAGADSPLHF.

This chain links TRBV5-1 with TRBJ1-1; D is perhaps TRBD1 (5 bases). The ends were cut back, 4 bases at V and 5 bases at J, with 12 bases in the middle. Germline V CDR1 and CDR2: SGHRS, YFSETQ. The CDR3 has 13 amino acids. The CDR3 bases are TGCGCCAGCAGCCTCGGGACCGAGACTGAAGCTTTCTTT. Translating it yields CASSLGTETEAFF.

This clone was seen once. The chain carries TRBV28 and TRBJ2-5; D gene ambiguous. Germline V gene sequence: CDR1 MDHEN, CDR2 SYDVKM. This CDR3 spans 14 amino acids. V dropped 5 bases and J dropped 2 bases, with 12 bases sitting between them. CDR3 coding DNA: TGTGCCAGCAGTCCAATTTGGTTGCAAGAGACCCAGTACTTC. It encodes CASSPIWLQETQYF.

The V and J genes are TRBV5-4 and TRBJ2-1, with 13 positions matching TRBD2. V lost 4 bases, J lost 9 bases, and 7 bases stayed unmatched. CDR1 SGHNT and CDR2 YYREEE come from the germline V gene (reference sequence). The CDR3 contains 15 residues. CDR3 coding DNA: TGTGCCAGCAGCCTGGGACTAGCGGGGACTCGTGAGCAGTTCTTC. Amino acid sequence: CASSLGLAGTREQFF.

This chain uses TRBV28 with TRBJ1-4; D is unclear. With 5 bases removed from V and 5 bases from J, the gap between germline ends came to 18 bases. The V gene's germline CDR1 is MDHEN and CDR2 SYDVKM. The CDR3 is 16 residues long. CDR3 sequence reads: CASSLTRRPANEKLFF. The CDR3 region has the DNA TGTGCCAGCAGTCTCACAAGGAGACCTGCAAATGAAAAACTGTTTTTT.

The chain couples TRBV7-2 to TRBJ1-3; D gene unclear. V lost 5 bases, J lost 0 bases, and 11 bases lay in between. Germline V gene lookup returns CDR1 SGHTA and CDR2 FQGNSA. This CDR3 has 15 amino acids. The CDR3 DNA is TGTGCCAGCAGCGTCAGGTTAAGCTCTGGAAACACCATATATTTT. Translated: CASSVRLSSGNTIYF.

V gene TRBV12-5 combines with J gene TRBJ1-3, with a tentative D call TRBD1 (6 bases). V lost 3 bases, J lost 0 bases, and 9 bases lay in between. CDR1 is LGHNT and CDR2 is FRNRAP in the germline V gene. CDR3 size: 15 residues. CDR3 sequence (DNA): TGTGCTAGTGGTTTAGACAGGTTCTCTGGAAACACCATATATTTT. This sequence encodes CASGLDRFSGNTIYF.

V gene TRBV21-1 combines with J gene TRBJ2-7; the tabulated D call, TRBD1, remains unverified against the DNA. TRBV21-1 is deemed a pseudogene. This CDR3 is built from 17 residues. The DNA of the CDR3 is TGTGCCAGCAGCAAAGGCGGGGCAGGGGGCGAACCTTACGAGCAGTACGTC. This codes for CASSKGGAGGEPYEQYV.

The chain links TRBV7-3 to TRBJ2-6; a weak D match, TRBD2 (5 bases). Germline CDR1 is SGHTA and CDR2 is FQGTGA. The V end was cut by 1 base, the J end by 4 bases, with 20 bases between. The CDR3 contains 19 residues. CDR3 bases: TGTGCCAGCAGCTTAAAAGGAGGAGCGCCGTCTTACGGGGCCAACGTCCTGACTTTC. This gives the protein CASSLKGGAPSYGANVLTF.

This clone was picked up a small number of times. The chain has TRBV21-1 and TRBJ2-3. TRBV21-1 corresponds to a pseudogene. The CDR3 is 9 residues long. The CDR3 region has the DNA TGTGCCAGCACAGATACGCAGTATTTT. Its translation is CASTDTQYF.